This is a list of T cell receptor beta chains from one sample in a study of Graves' ophthalmopathy and Graves' hyperthyroidism. Using its own MiXCR run on the multiplex PCR reads, TCRdb lists one record per CDR3 protein. The profile shows about 400,000 distinct CDR3 sequences, roughly 18% of them singletons. Source material: peripheral blood. Receptors originate from a woman aged 18-29 years with Graves' ophthalmopathy. Both conserved end residues are part of each CDR3. The D gene is left open where the match is weak. Some rows mark clone size as missing; the rest say once, few, many or name a class of expanded clone.

j_gene	d_gene	abundance	v_gene	CDR3nt	CDR3aa
TRBJ1-1	.	many	TRBV9	TGTGCCAGCAGCGTAAGGCAGACGAACACTGAAGCTTTCTTT	CASSVRQTNTEAFF
TRBJ2-5	.	many	TRBV12-3/TRBV12-4	TGTGCCAGCAGTTTATCGGGACCCCAAGAGACCCAGTACTTC	CASSLSGPQETQYF
TRBJ2-2	TRBD2	many	TRBV4-2	TGTGCCAGCAGCCAGGCGCTAGCGGGGAACACCGGGGAGCTGTTTTTT	CASSQALAGNTGELFF
TRBJ2-7	.	many	TRBV24-1	TGTGCCACCAGTGATGGCCCCCCAGACGAGCAGTACTTC	CATSDGPPDEQYF
TRBJ2-7	TRBD1	many	TRBV6-2/TRBV6-3	TGTGCCAGCAGTGCACCGATCCGAGACAGGGGCACCTACGAGCAGTACTTC	CASSAPIRDRGTYEQYF
TRBJ1-2	.	.	TRBV29-1	TGCAGCGTTGCGGGGGGTCAGCGCGTCTATGGCTACACCTTC	CSVAGGQRVYGYTF
TRBJ1-2	.	.	TRBV5-6	TGTGCCAGCAGCTTGGCCAGTGCCGGCGGCTACACCTTC	CASSLASAGGYTF
TRBJ2-7	.	many	TRBV19	TGTGCCAGTAGTATTTCGGCGGACCCCTCCTACGAGCAGTACTTC	CASSISADPSYEQYF
TRBJ1-3	.	many	TRBV9	TGTGCCAGCAGCCCGGGGCCTCAGGGCTACGGAAACACCATATATTTT	CASSPGPQGYGNTIYF
TRBJ1-5	.	many	TRBV5-1	TGCGCCAGCAGCTTGGGGGACCCGGGATGGCCCCAGCATTTT	CASSLGDPGWPQHF
TRBJ2-5	TRBD2	few	TRBV4-2	TGTGCCAGCAGCCAAGGTCCGGCGGGAGGGCAAGGGGTGACCCAGTACTTC	CASSQGPAGGQGVTQYF
TRBJ1-2	.	many	TRBV20-1	TGCAGTGCTAGCACCCAAAGGAGGGGTTTTGGGGGCTACACCTTC	CSASTQRRGFGGYTF
TRBJ1-5	.	.	TRBV4-1	TGCGCCAGCAGCCAAGGGGACATTTATAGCAATCAGCCCCAGCATTTT	CASSQGDIYSNQPQHF
TRBJ2-7	TRBD2	.	TRBV6-5	TGTGCCAGCAGTTACGGGAGGGGAGGGGTCTACGAGCAGTACTTC	CASSYGRGGVYEQYF
TRBJ2-7	.	many	TRBV2	TGTGCCACCGCAGGGGAGAGGGGTGACTCCTACGAGCAGTACTTC	CATAGERGDSYEQYF
TRBJ2-2	.	many	TRBV6-5	TGTGCCAGCAGTTGGGGACTGAACACCGGGGAGCTGTTTTTT	CASSWGLNTGELFF
TRBJ1-1	TRBD1	many	TRBV19	TGTGCCAGTAGTATCACAGGGGGCATGAACACTGAAGCTTTCTTT	CASSITGGMNTEAFF
TRBJ2-5	TRBD2	many	TRBV30	TGTGCCTGGACCCCCCCCGGACTAGCCGGGTTTTGGTTCGAGACCCAGTACTTC	CAWTPPGLAGFWFETQYF
TRBJ1-6	TRBD1	many	TRBV19	TGTGCCAGTAGCACAGGGGAAAGATCACCCCTCCACTTT	CASSTGERSPLHF
TRBJ1-1	.	many	TRBV4-2	TGTGCCAGCAGCCAAGATCTTCCAGGGGAGGGATCTGAAGCTTTCTTT	CASSQDLPGEGSEAFF
TRBJ2-7	.	many	TRBV7-2	TGTGCCAGCAGCTTAGGGTCGACAGGAACCTACGAGCAGTACTTC	CASSLGSTGTYEQYF
TRBJ2-5	TRBD2	.	TRBV6-2/TRBV6-3	TGTGCCAGCACTACCCTAAGGAGCGGGGGACAAGAGACCCAGTACTTC	CASTTLRSGGQETQYF
TRBJ2-7	TRBD1	.	TRBV12-3/TRBV12-4	TGTGCCAGCCGCCAGGGACAGTCTAACTACGAGCAGTACTTC	CASRQGQSNYEQYF
TRBJ1-2	TRBD1	many	TRBV12-3/TRBV12-4	TGTGCCAGCAGTTCCTATTTCCCCGGGACAGGGGTCTCTGGCTACACCTTC	CASSSYFPGTGVSGYTF
TRBJ1-6	.	many	TRBV6-1	TGTGCCAGCAGTGCCTCGGGCTCTATGAATTCACCCCTCCACTTT	CASSASGSMNSPLHF
TRBJ2-7	TRBD2	many	TRBV5-5	TGTGCCAGCAGCAAAACTAGCGTAGGTACCTACGAGCAGTACTTC	CASSKTSVGTYEQYF
TRBJ1-1	.	many	TRBV5-1	TGCGCCAGCAGCTTGAGTGGAATTGGGCGAGCTTTCTTT	CASSLSGIGRAFF
TRBJ2-5	.	many	TRBV20-1	TGCAGTGCTAGTCTTCACGAGGAGACCCAGTACTTC	CSASLHEETQYF
TRBJ1-1	.	many	TRBV19	TGTGCCAGTAGTATAGGGGCACGGAACACTGAAGCTTTCTTT	CASSIGARNTEAFF
TRBJ1-1	.	many	TRBV28	TGTGCCAGCAGTCTGGGGCTGGACACTGAAGCTTTCTTT	CASSLGLDTEAFF
TRBJ1-1	.	many	TRBV7-9	TGTGCCAGCAGCTTCCTAATGTCCACTGAAGCTTTCTTT	CASSFLMSTEAFF